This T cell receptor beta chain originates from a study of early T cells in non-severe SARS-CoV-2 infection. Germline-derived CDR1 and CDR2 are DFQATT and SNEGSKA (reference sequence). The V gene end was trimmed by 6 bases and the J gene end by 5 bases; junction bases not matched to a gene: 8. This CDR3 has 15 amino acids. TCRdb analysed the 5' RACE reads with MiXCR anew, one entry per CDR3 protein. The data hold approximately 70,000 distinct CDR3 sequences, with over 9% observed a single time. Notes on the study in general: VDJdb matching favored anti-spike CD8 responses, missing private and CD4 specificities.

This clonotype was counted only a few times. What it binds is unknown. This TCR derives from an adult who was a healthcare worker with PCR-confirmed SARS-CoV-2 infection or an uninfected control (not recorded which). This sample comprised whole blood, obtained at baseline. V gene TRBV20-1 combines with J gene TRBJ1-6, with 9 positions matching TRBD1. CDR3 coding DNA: TGCAGTGCCCCCGTGACAGGGGGTGATAATTCACCCCTCCACTTT. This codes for CSAPVTGGDNSPLHF.